Detailed here is one T cell receptor beta chain. This entry belongs to a study of blood T cell repertoires in COVID-19. Across the whole study: Researchers got acute and convalescent COVID-19 samples from the United States, Italy and Spain.

The CDR3 covers 14 residues. V shed 6 bases and J 3 bases; nucleotides not matched to a gene: 1. Per germline, CDR1 LNHDA and CDR2 SQIVND (reference sequence). In the authors' workflow: Reference gene primer amplification yielded estimated nucleated cell counts. This table comes from immunoSEQ multiplex PCR, and its TCRdb copy is limited to in-frame clones, with some not included. The V and J calls and the clone size are those of that table, but D and trimming were determined from the DNA. The sample has approximately 110,000 clones, 70% to 85% seen once. The clonotype originates from a human donor with acute or convalescent COVID-19. The donor label of this sample is uncertain. The chain joins TRBV19 to TRBJ2-3, with TRBD2 matching over 12 bases. The sequenced sample was peripheral blood. The chain's CDR3 is CASRTSGGTDTQYF. For the CDR3, the DNA is TGTGCCAGTAGAACTAGCGGGGGGACAGATACGCAGTATTTT.